This record concerns one T cell receptor beta chain sequence. The V and J ends lost 2 bases and 2 bases respectively, with 16 bases between them. This CDR3 has 16 amino acids. Germline lookup yields CDR1 GTSNPN and CDR2 SVGIG (reference sequence). These data belong to a study of blood T cell repertoires in COVID-19. Sequenced by immunoSEQ multiplex PCR; TCRdb stores in-frame clones only, minus some. The sample holds 200,000 to 250,000 clones, 84% seen once. This sequence originates from a woman over 75 with active or convalescent COVID-19. The chain carries TRBV30 and TRBJ1-3; tentatively, D is TRBD1 (6 bases). The sequencing sample was made of peripheral blood. CDR3 in amino acids: CAWSLTQGRAGNTIYF. The CDR3 DNA is TGTGCCTGGAGTCTCACTCAGGGGCGAGCTGGAAACACCATATATTTT.